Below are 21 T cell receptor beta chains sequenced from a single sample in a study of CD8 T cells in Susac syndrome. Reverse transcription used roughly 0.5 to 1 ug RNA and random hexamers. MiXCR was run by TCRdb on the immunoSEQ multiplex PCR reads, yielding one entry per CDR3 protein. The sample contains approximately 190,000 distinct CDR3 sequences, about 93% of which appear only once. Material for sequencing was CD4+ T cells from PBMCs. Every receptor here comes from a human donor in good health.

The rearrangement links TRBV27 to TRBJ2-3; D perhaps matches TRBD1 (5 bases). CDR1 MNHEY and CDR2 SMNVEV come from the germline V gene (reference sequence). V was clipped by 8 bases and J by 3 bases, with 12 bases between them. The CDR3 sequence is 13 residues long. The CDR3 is CASQFRQTDTQYF. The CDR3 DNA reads TGTGCCAGCCAATTCCGACAGACAGATACGCAGTATTTT.

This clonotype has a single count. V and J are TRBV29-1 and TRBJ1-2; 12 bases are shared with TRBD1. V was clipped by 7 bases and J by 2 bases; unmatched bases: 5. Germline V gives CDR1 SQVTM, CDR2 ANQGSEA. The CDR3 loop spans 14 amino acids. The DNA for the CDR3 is TGCAGCGCAAGGGACAGGGGGCCCAACTATGGCTACACCTTC. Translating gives CSARDRGPNYGYTF.

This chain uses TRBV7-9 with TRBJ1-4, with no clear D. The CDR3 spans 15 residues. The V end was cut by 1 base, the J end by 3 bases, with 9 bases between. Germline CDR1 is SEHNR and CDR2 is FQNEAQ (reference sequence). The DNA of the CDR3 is TGTGCCAGCAGCTTAGATGCAGTCGCTAATGAAAAACTGTTTTTT. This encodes CASSLDAVANEKLFF.

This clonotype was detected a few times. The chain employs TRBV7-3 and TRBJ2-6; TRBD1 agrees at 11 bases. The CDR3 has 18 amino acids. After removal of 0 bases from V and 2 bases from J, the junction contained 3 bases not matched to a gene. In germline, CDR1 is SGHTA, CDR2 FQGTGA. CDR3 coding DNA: TGTGCCAGCAGCTTAACCTGGACAGGGGGCGCTGGGGCCAACGTCCTGACTTTC. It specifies CASSLTWTGGAGANVLTF.

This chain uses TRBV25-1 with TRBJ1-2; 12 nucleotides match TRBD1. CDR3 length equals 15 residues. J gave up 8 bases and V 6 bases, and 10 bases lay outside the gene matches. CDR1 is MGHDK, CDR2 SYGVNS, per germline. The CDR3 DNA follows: TGTGCCAGCAGCCTCGGGACAGGGGGCGTGAGGGGCTACACCTTC. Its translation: CASSLGTGGVRGYTF.

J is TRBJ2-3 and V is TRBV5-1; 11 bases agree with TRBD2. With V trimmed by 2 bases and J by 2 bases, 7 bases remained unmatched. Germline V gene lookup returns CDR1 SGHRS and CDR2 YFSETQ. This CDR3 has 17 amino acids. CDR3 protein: CASSFLTSGINTDTQYF. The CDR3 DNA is TGCGCCAGCAGCTTTTTGACTAGCGGGATTAACACAGATACGCAGTATTTT.

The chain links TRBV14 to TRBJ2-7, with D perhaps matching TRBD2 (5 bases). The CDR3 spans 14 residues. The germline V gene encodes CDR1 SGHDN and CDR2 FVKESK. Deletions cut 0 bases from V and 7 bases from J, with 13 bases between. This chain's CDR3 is CASSQDLRVREQYF. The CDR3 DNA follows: TGTGCCAGCAGCCAAGATCTGAGGGTTAGAGAGCAGTACTTC.

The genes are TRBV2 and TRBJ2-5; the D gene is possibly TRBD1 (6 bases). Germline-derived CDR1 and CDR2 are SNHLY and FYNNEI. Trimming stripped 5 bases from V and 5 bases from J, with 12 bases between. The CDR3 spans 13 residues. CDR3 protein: CASSSSGAETQYF. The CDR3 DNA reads TGTGCCAGCAGTTCCTCAGGGGCTGAGACCCAGTACTTC.

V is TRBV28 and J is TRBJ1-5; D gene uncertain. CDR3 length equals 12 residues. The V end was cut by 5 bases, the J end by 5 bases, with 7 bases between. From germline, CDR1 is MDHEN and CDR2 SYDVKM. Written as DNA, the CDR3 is TGTGCCAGCAGTCAATCGGATCAGCCCCAGCATTTT. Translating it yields CASSQSDQPQHF.

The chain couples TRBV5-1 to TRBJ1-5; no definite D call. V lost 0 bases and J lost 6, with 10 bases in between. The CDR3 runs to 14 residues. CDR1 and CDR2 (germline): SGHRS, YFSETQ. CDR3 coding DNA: TGCGCCAGCAGCTTGGACAGTCCCGGTCAGCCCCAGCATTTT. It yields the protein CASSLDSPGQPQHF.

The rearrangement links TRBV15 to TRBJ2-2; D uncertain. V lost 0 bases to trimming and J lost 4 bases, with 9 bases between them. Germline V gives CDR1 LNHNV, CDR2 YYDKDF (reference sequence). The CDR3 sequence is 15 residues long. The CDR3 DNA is TGTGCCACCAGCAGAGATAGCTTTGGCACCGGGGAGCTGTTTTTT. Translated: CATSRDSFGTGELFF.

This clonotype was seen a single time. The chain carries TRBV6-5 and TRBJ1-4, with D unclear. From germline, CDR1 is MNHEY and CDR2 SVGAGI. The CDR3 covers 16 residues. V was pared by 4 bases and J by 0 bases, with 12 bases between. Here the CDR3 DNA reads TGTGCCAGCAGTTTCTTCCGGGTTGCAACTAATGAAAAACTGTTTTTT. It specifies CASSFFRVATNEKLFF.

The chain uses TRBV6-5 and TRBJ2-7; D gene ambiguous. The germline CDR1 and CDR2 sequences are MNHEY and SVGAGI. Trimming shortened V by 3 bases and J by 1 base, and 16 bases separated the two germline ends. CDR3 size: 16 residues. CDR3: CASSYLGAVGSYEQYF. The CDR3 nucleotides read TGTGCCAGCAGTTATCTAGGAGCCGTGGGGTCCTACGAGCAGTACTTC.

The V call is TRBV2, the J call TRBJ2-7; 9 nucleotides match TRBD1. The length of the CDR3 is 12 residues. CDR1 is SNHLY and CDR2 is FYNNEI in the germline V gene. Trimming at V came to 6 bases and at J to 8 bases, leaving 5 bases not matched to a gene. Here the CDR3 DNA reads TGTGCCAGCAGGACAGGGGGGGCAAAGCAGTACTTC. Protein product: CASRTGGAKQYF.

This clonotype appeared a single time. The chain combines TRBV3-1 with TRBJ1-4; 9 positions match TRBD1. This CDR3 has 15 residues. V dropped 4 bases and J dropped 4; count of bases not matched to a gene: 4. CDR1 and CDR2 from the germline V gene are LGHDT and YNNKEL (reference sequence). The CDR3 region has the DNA TGTGCCAGCAGCCGACAGGGGGGACGTAATGAAAAACTGTTTTTT. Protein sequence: CASSRQGGRNEKLFF.

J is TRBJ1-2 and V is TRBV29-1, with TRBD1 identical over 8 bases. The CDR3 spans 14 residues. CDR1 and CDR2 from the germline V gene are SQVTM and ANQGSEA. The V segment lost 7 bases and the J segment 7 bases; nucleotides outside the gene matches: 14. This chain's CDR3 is CSAPDGQGTGGYTF. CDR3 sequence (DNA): TGCAGCGCCCCGGATGGACAGGGCACGGGTGGCTACACCTTC.

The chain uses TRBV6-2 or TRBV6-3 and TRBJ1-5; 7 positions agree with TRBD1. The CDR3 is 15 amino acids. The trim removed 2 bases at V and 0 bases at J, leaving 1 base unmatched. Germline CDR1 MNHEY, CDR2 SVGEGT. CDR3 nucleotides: TGTGCCAGCAGTTACGGACAGGTTAGCAATCAGCCCCAGCATTTT. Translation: CASSYGQVSNQPQHF.

DNA for the CDR3: TGCAGTGCTAGAGATACATGGGGGGGGGCCGGCACAGATACGCAGTATTTT. Its translation is CSARDTWGGAGTDTQYF. V gene TRBV20-1 combines with J gene TRBJ2-3, with a weak D call TRBD2 (7 bases). In germline, CDR1 is DFQATT, CDR2 SNEGSKA (reference sequence). The CDR3 is 17 residues long. Trimming cost V 0 bases and J 1 base, with 17 bases left between them.

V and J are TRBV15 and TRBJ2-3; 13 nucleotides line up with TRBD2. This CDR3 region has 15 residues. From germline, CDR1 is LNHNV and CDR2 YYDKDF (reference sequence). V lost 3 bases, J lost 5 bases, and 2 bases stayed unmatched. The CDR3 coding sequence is TGTGCCACCAGCAGCGGACTAGCGGGGGTAGATACGCAGTATTTT. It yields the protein CATSSGLAGVDTQYF.

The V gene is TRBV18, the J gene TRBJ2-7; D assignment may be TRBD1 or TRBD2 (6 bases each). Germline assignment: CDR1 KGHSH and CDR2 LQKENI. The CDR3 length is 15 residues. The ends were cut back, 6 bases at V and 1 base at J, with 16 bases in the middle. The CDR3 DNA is TGTGCCAGCTCCTACCCGGGGGCGGGATCCTACGAGCAGTACTTC. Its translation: CASSYPGAGSYEQYF.

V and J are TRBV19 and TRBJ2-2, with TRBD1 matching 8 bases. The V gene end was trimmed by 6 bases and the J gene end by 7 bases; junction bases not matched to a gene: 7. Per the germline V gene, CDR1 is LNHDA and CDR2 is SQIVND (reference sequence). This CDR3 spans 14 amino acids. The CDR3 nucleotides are TGTGCCAGTAGAGCGACAGGGGTTGGCGGGGAGCTGTTTTTT. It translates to CASRATGVGGELFF.